Below, one T cell receptor (beta chain) is given with its context. As yet, its antigen is unknown. Approximately 2 micrograms of genomic DNA (from cryopreserved PBMCs) were used for TCR beta libraries. Assay: immunoSEQ multiplex PCR; the TCRdb copy retains only in-frame clones and omits some. The sample shows around 27,000 clones, 55% to 70% of them seen only once. This specimen belongs to a study of cytotoxic CD8 clonotypes in ibrutinib-treated CLL. Study at large: Included were 11 relapsed/refractory and some 15 treatment-naive patients, of whom some 17 were IGHV unmutated. By median around 66 months, approximately twelve had progressed and about 15 stayed remitted; responses had been 2 complete and approximately 24 partial. Whole-study results and caveats: Clonality climbed at ibrutinib response, then dropped toward baseline at progression.

The CDR3 is 14 residues long. Between the trimmed V and J ends, which lost 0 bases and 8 bases, there was a span of 12 bases. Germline lookup yields CDR1 SGDLS and CDR2 YYNGEE. Sequencing used PBMCs, obtained at disease progression, from a patient treated with ibrutinib. This receptor was obtained from a human donor with chronic lymphocytic leukemia. The gene calls are TRBV9 and TRBJ1-3, with a tentative D call TRBD1 (5 bases). CDR3: CASSVEPGLDTIYF. CDR3 bases: TGTGCCAGCAGCGTAGAGCCAGGGTTGGACACCATATATTTT.